This TCR beta chain was found in a study of cytomegalovirus exposure and HLA in healthy donors. Overall study: From donors who were HLA-typed, an early data release held around 85 million unique TCRs. Study-wide points: TCR beta V segments were, for the most part, productive about 87% or about 30% of the time in an earlier analysis. An ancestry cluster, one associated with Asian ancestry, reportedly showed fewer N-insertions than the approximately 670-donor mean in a later analysis.

There were likely unrecorded immune exposures, though donors were nominally healthy when sampled. A multiplex PCR was run with 60 Vbeta primers and 13 Jbeta primers. This table comes from immunoSEQ multiplex PCR, and its TCRdb copy is limited to in-frame clones, with some not included. This sample yields about 82,000 clones, of which 55% to 65% are seen a single time; 15% belongs to the top ten. This clone was seen a handful of times. What it binds is unknown. This TCR derives from a woman between 40 and 50 years old in good health and CMV-seropositive. Sequencing used PBMCs.

The CDR3 DNA follows: TGTGCCAGCAGGACACCGGGACAGGCTAATGAAAAACTGTTTTTT. It encodes CASRTPGQANEKLFF. This rearrangement joins TRBV6-1 to TRBJ1-4; 8 positions match TRBD1. The CDR3 has 15 amino acids. J gave up 3 bases and V 6 bases, and 6 bases lay outside the gene matches. Germline assignment: CDR1 MNHNS and CDR2 SASEGT.